This TCR beta chain appears in the sequencing data of a study of blood T cells in healthy people across ages. Per germline, CDR1 DFQATT and CDR2 SNEGSKA (reference sequence). The CDR3 has 16 residues. V shed 0 bases and J 7 bases; nucleotides not matched to a gene: 6. Every sample gave at least 5.5 micrograms of total RNA when it was extracted. Study-wide findings and caveats: It was held that the diversity estimates obtained from one million T cells were underestimates.

It was with a sample-barcoded 5' primer and a J-beta primer mix that a second PCR of about 6 to 12 cycles was run. Each CDR3 protein is one row after TCRdb ran MiXCR on the 5' RACE reads. The sample includes hundreds of thousands of distinct CDR3 sequences, roughly 43% of them seen just once. Worth noting for this clonotype: The antigen is unknown.

The V call is TRBV20-1, the J call TRBJ2-1; 13 nucleotides match TRBD2. The sequenced sample was blood. The sequence was collected from a man aged 80 or over in good health. The DNA of the CDR3 is TGCAGTGCTAGAGATTACGTGGGACTAGCGGGGAATGAGCAGTTCTTC. It specifies CSARDYVGLAGNEQFF.